Presented here are 13 T cell receptor beta chains from one specimen sequenced in a study of OX40 agonist ivuxolimab in advanced cancers. TCRdb's copy holds only in-frame clones and misses some; the assay was immunoSEQ multiplex PCR. The top ten clones hold just under 0.25% of a sample with more than 60,000 clones, around 87% of them seen once. The source material was CD4+ or CD8+ T cells sorted from blood, sampled in a trial of the OX40 agonist ivuxolimab. These receptors were collected from an adult with an advanced solid tumor such as melanoma, head and neck, liver or kidney cancer.

This rearrangement joins TRBV2 to TRBJ2-5; the D is unclear. There are 13 residues in the CDR3. CDR1 is SNHLY and CDR2 is FYNNEI in the germline V gene. The V end lost 8 bases, the J end lost 5 bases, and 15 bases lay between the germline ends. The CDR3: CASVWAIGETQYF. CDR3 nucleotides: TGTGCCAGCGTGTGGGCCATAGGGGAGACCCAGTACTTC.

This rearrangement joins TRBV4-2 to TRBJ2-5; perhaps TRBD2 as D (5 bases). The DNA end is a closer match to TRBJ2-7, so the J assignment may be wrong. This CDR3 comprises 15 residues. Germline assignment: CDR1 LGHNA and CDR2 YNFKEQ. CDR3 bases: TGTGCCAGCAGCCAAGCGGCGGGTAGCTCCTACGAGCAGTACTTC. Protein product: CASSQAAGSSYEQYF.

The chain combines TRBV7-8 with TRBJ2-2; no reliable D call. The CDR3 runs to 16 residues. CDR1 SGHVS and CDR2 FQNEAQ come from the germline V gene. Trimming left V 5 bases short and J 7 bases short, with 20 bases between. CDR3 sequence reads: CASSARLDARVGELFF. CDR3 DNA: TGTGCCAGCAGCGCCCGACTTGACGCCAGAGTCGGGGAGCTGTTTTTT.

The chain links TRBV7-3 to TRBJ2-2; maybe TRBD2 (5 bases). Germline V gene sequence: CDR1 SGHTA, CDR2 FQGTGA. There are 16 residues in the CDR3. Trimming shortened V by 5 bases and J by 3 bases, and 16 bases separated the two germline ends. The CDR3 DNA reads as TGTGCCAGCAGCCCCCGTTTCGGGGTTGACACCGGGGAGCTGTTTTTT. This codes for CASSPRFGVDTGELFF.

The J gene is TRBJ2-5, the V gene TRBV11-2; TRBD1 matches at 7 bases. Germline V lookup: CDR1 SGHAT, CDR2 FQNNGV. The V segment lost 4 bases and the J segment 2 bases; nucleotides outside the gene matches: 7. This CDR3 region has 15 residues. The CDR3 sequence: CASSSGTVIQETQYF. CDR3 nucleotides: TGTGCCAGCAGCTCCGGGACAGTGATACAAGAGACCCAGTACTTC. The variable domain in full, with the rest retrieved from reference TRBV11-2 and TRBJ2-5, is EAGVAQSPRYKIIEKRQSVAFWCNPISGHATLYWYQQILGQGPKLLIQFQNNGVVDDSQLPKDRFSAERLKGVDSTLKIQPAKLEDSAVYLCASSSGTVIQETQYFGPGTRLLVL.

The chain couples TRBV10-1 to TRBJ1-1; no firm D call. Germline CDR1 is WNHNN and CDR2 is SYGVQD (reference sequence). This CDR3 is built from 12 residues. The germline V and J ends were trimmed by 4 bases and 6 bases, with 9 bases remaining between them. The CDR3 bases are TGCGCCAGCAGTGCAGGACTCGCTGAAGCTTTCTTT. It codes for CASSAGLAEAFF.

V and J are TRBV6-5 and TRBJ2-4; D not resolved. Germline assignment: CDR1 MNHEY and CDR2 SVGAGI. Trimming removed 5 bases from V and 1 base from J, with 12 bases in between. CDR3 length equals 15 residues. The CDR3 loop is CASSLDPTAKNIQYF. In nucleotides, the CDR3 is TGTGCCAGCAGTCTCGACCCGACGGCCAAAAACATTCAGTACTTC.

The chain joins TRBV19 to TRBJ2-3; weak D call: TRBD2 (6 bases). The germline V gene has CDR1 LNHDA and CDR2 SQIVND (reference sequence). This CDR3 comprises 14 residues. The V end was cut by 5 bases, the J end by 5 bases, with 14 bases between. Written as DNA, the CDR3 is TGTGCCAGTAGTGCAGGAGGGGCCATAGATACGCAGTATTTT. It encodes CASSAGGAIDTQYF.

This chain joins TRBV6-1 and TRBJ2-2, with D unclear. CDR1 and CDR2 (germline): MNHNS, SASEGT. Trimming left V 1 base short and J 5 bases short, with 5 bases between. This CDR3 comprises 13 residues. For the CDR3, the DNA is TGTGCCAGCAGTGAAGGGCAGACCGGGGAGCTGTTTTTT. It specifies CASSEGQTGELFF.

The chain joins TRBV11-2 to TRBJ1-2, with unresolved D. V dropped 5 bases and J dropped 5 bases, with 12 bases sitting between them. The CDR3 runs to 13 residues. Germline CDR1 and CDR2: SGHAT and FQNNGV. DNA of the CDR3: TGTGCCAGCAGCCCCCATGGCGGATATGGCTACACCTTC. Translation: CASSPHGGYGYTF.

Here the CDR3 reads CASSPNREETQYF. The CDR3 coding sequence is TGTGCCAGCTCACCCAACAGGGAAGAGACCCAGTACTTC. V usage is TRBV18 and J usage is TRBJ2-5; maybe TRBD1 (6 bases). Germline V CDR1 and CDR2: KGHSH, LQKENI. V lost 3 bases and J lost 3, with 8 bases in between. The CDR3 is 13 residues long.

This sequence joins TRBV4-1 and TRBJ2-7; 7 positions match TRBD2. The CDR3 is 16 amino acids. The germline V gene encodes CDR1 MGHRA and CDR2 YSYEKL. The V and J ends lost 2 bases and 7 bases, in that order; junction bases with no gene match: 14. The CDR3 DNA is TGCGCCAGCAGCCAACCTCGGACTAGAGGGGTTGGGGAGCAGTACTTC. It specifies CASSQPRTRGVGEQYF.

This chain links TRBV5-1 with TRBJ2-7, with a tentative D call TRBD1 (5 bases). Germline V lookup: CDR1 SGHRS, CDR2 YFSETQ. The germline V and J ends were trimmed by 1 base and 4 bases, with 12 bases remaining between them. CDR3 length equals 14 residues. The CDR3 nucleotides read TGCGCCAGCAGCTTGTCTCCAGGGCAATACGAGCAGTACTTC. It yields the protein CASSLSPGQYEQYF.